A single sample is the source of the 16 T cell receptor beta chains below, sequenced in a study of identical twins. TCRdb used MiXCR to reprocess the 5' RACE reads, holding one entry per CDR3 protein. The sample has roughly 1.6 million distinct CDR3 sequences, about 32% seen once; the top ten hold more than 0.25%. Sequencing was performed on cord blood. Receptor source: a newborn girl in good health.

There are a few counts of this clonotype. This rearrangement joins TRBV7-2 to TRBJ2-1, with TRBD2 matching over 8 bases. V was pared by 2 bases and J by 6 bases, with 15 bases of the junction left unmatched. The CDR3 is 18 amino acids. Per the germline V gene, CDR1 is SGHTA and CDR2 is FQGNSA. CDR3 sequence reads: CASSLRGPAGVGSNEQFF. The CDR3 DNA reads TGTGCCAGCAGCTTAAGAGGTCCAGCGGGAGTAGGAAGCAATGAGCAGTTCTTC. Looking up the rest from reference TRBV7-2 and TRBJ2-1 gives the full variable domain: GAGVSQSPSNKVTEKGKDVELRCDPISGHTALYWYRQSLGQGLEFLIYFQGNSAPDKSGLPSDRFSAERTGGSVSTLTIQRTQQEDSAVYLCASSLRGPAGVGSNEQFFGPGTRLTVL.

This clonotype was found a few times. The chain uses TRBV7-9 and TRBJ2-6; the match to TRBD2 covers 12 bases. The CDR3 totals 18 residues. Germline V gives CDR1 SEHNR, CDR2 FQNEAQ (reference sequence). With 4 bases clipped from V and 0 bases from J, the junction kept 4 bases outside the gene matches. This CDR3 is CASSSGLAGSSGANVLTF. In nucleotides, the CDR3 is TGTGCCAGCAGCTCCGGACTAGCGGGGAGCTCTGGGGCCAACGTCCTGACTTTC.

This clonotype was seen a few times. The rearrangement links TRBV28 to TRBJ2-3; TRBD2 is a possible D gene (5 bases). CDR1 and CDR2 (germline): MDHEN, SYDVKM. V lost 6 bases and J 0 bases, leaving 13 bases between the germline ends. The CDR3 contains 15 residues. The CDR3 DNA sequence: TGTGCCAGCAGAGCAGGCGGGTTTAGCACAGATACGCAGTATTTT. Amino acid sequence: CASRAGGFSTDTQYF. Complete variable domain (other parts from reference TRBV28 and TRBJ2-3): DVKVTQSSRYLVKRTGEKVFLECVQDMDHENMFWYRQDPGLGLRLIYFSYDVKMKEKGDIPEGYSVSREKKERFSLILESASTNQTSMYLCASRAGGFSTDTQYFGPGTRLTVL.

This clonotype was seen only a few times. This chain joins TRBV28 and TRBJ2-1; no reliable D call. Germline V CDR1 and CDR2: MDHEN, SYDVKM. V was cut by 3 bases and J by 8 bases, with 5 bases left in between. This CDR3 spans 11 amino acids. As DNA, the CDR3 is TGTGCCAGCAGTTTCCCCGATGAGCAGTTCTTC. It encodes CASSFPDEQFF.

This clonotype was recorded many times. J is TRBJ2-1 and V is TRBV4-2; TRBD2 might be the D (6 bases). The CDR3 extends over 15 amino acids. Looked up from germline, CDR1 is LGHNA and CDR2 is YNFKEQ. V dropped 8 bases and J dropped 10 bases, with 24 bases sitting between them. CDR3 nucleotides: TGTGCCAGCCAGCCAACTAGCCCCGGCCAAAGGGAGCAGTTCTTC. It encodes CASQPTSPGQREQFF.

This chain joins TRBV25-1 and TRBJ2-7; 12 bases line up with TRBD2. J gave up 7 bases and V 2 bases, and 15 bases lay outside the gene matches. Germline CDR1 reads MGHDK; CDR2 reads SYGVNS. This CDR3 comprises 18 residues. The CDR3 DNA follows: TGTGCCAGCAGTGAAATCCCCCGACTAGCGGGAGACGTGAATGAGCAGTACTTC. Translated: CASSEIPRLAGDVNEQYF.

This clonotype was seen only a few times. The chain recombines TRBV5-4 with TRBJ1-1, with D hard to call. The V end was cut by 2 bases, the J end by 0 bases, with 14 bases between. Per the germline V gene, CDR1 is SGHNT and CDR2 is YYREEE (reference sequence). The CDR3 totals 16 residues. The CDR3 DNA is TGTGCCAGCAGCTTTGGACGGCCCTTAATGAACACTGAAGCTTTCTTT. Its translation: CASSFGRPLMNTEAFF.

The rearrangement uses TRBV20-1 and TRBJ2-1, with 10 bases matching TRBD2. The end of the DNA fits TRBJ2-7 better, so the J call may be wrong. CDR1 is DFQATT, CDR2 SNEGSKA, per germline (reference sequence). The CDR3 loop spans 14 amino acids. CDR3 region: CSAEIAGGSNEQYF. Written as DNA, the CDR3 is TGCAGTGCTGAAATAGCGGGAGGAAGCAATGAGCAGTACTTC.

This clonotype was counted once. At one boundary the junction diverges from the germline segment, which might be a read error. CDR3 bases: TGTGACAGCAGTTCCCTTAGCGGGAGGGCCACAGATACGCAGTATTTT. This codes for CDSSSLSGRATDTQYF. This sequence joins TRBV2 and TRBJ2-3; 11 bases line up with TRBD2. This CDR3 has 16 amino acids. In germline, CDR1 is SNHLY, CDR2 FYNNEI.

This clonotype was counted a few times. The chain combines TRBV4-1 with TRBJ2-7; a weak D match, TRBD2 (5 bases). V lost 1 base and J 5 bases, leaving 12 bases between the germline ends. CDR3 length: 14 residues. Germline CDR1 reads MGHRA; CDR2 reads YSYEKL. This CDR3 is CASSQVEGAHEQYF. Here the CDR3 DNA reads TGCGCCAGCAGCCAAGTCGAGGGAGCTCACGAGCAGTACTTC.

Note on this clonotype: No DNA is shown, since the ends of the CDR3 on it are uncertain; the CDR3 is the one TCRdb lists. The gene calls are TRBV6-6 and TRBJ1-3; the table's D gene call, TRBD1, was not cross checked with the DNA. The CDR3 is 13 amino acids long, termini counted. Per the germline V gene, CDR1 is MNHNY and CDR2 is SVGAGI (reference sequence). The CDR3 sequence: CASSSGQGNTIYF.

This clonotype was detected only a few times. The V gene is TRBV27, the J gene TRBJ1-2; D not certain. V dropped 0 bases and J dropped 0 bases, with 8 bases sitting between them. Germline assignment: CDR1 MNHEY and CDR2 SMNVEV (reference sequence). This CDR3 contains 15 residues. The CDR3 loop is CASSLSRRTNYGYTF. CDR3 DNA: TGTGCCAGCAGTTTATCGCGACGGACTAACTATGGCTACACCTTC.

This clonotype has only a few counts. The rearrangement links TRBV5-1 to TRBJ2-4; D not certain. The J call may be mistaken, given a closer DNA end match to TRBJ2-7. The germline V gene has CDR1 SGHRS and CDR2 YFSETQ. The CDR3 loop spans 13 amino acids. The chain's CDR3 is CASSSDVSYEQYF. DNA for the CDR3: TGCGCCAGCAGTTCGGACGTCTCCTACGAGCAGTACTTC.

V usage is TRBV6-6 and J usage is TRBJ1-1; no clear D gene. Trimming cost V 6 bases and J 0 bases, with 14 bases left between them. CDR1 is MNHNY, CDR2 SVGAGI, per germline (reference sequence). The CDR3 contains 15 residues. CDR3: CASRDGDGLNTEAFF. The DNA for the CDR3 is TGTGCCAGCAGGGATGGGGATGGGTTGAACACTGAAGCTTTCTTT.

The chain is built from TRBV3-1 and TRBJ2-3, with unresolved D. There are 13 residues in the CDR3. Trimming left V 2 bases short and J 2 bases short, with 5 bases between. CDR1 and CDR2 from the germline V gene are LGHDT and YNNKEL (reference sequence). CDR3 sequence (DNA): TGTGCCAGCAGCCAACCAGTCACAGATACGCAGTATTTT. Protein product: CASSQPVTDTQYF.

The V gene is TRBV7-8, the J gene TRBJ2-3; perhaps TRBD1 as D (7 bases). Germline V gene lookup returns CDR1 SGHVS and CDR2 FQNEAQ. This CDR3 spans 16 amino acids. Trimming took off 5 bases at V and 3 bases at J, with 18 bases between the two ends. DNA of the CDR3: TGTGCCAGCAGCAATAGGAGGACAGGAGGGACAGATACGCAGTATTTT. The encoded protein is CASSNRRTGGTDTQYF.